The rows below give T cell receptor beta chains drawn from one sample of a study of regulatory T cells in long-lasting Graves disease. From the multiplex PCR reads, TCRdb called clonotypes with MiXCR, one entry per CDR3 protein. The sample comprises fewer than 400,000 distinct CDR3 sequences, 15% to 20% of which are singletons, and 38% rests with the top ten. Sequencing used peripheral blood mononuclear cells (PBMCs), obtained at new diagnosis, from a patient treated with antithyroid drugs. Source of these receptors: a female donor with Graves disease. CDR3s leave out the opening cysteine and the closing phenylalanine or tryptophan. Fields, in order: CDR3 length, J gene, V gene, CDR3 protein.

CDR3 length: 10; J gene: TRBJ1-2; V gene: TRBV9; CDR3 protein: ASSRSGDGYT
CDR3 length: 11; J gene: TRBJ1-1; V gene: TRBV6-2/TRBV6-3; CDR3 protein: ASNLQGGTEAF
CDR3 length: 12; J gene: TRBJ1-1; V gene: TRBV5-1; CDR3 protein: ASSLTVSNTEAF
CDR3 length: 12; J gene: TRBJ2-7; V gene: TRBV6-5; CDR3 protein: ASSYSQGAYEQY
CDR3 length: 11; J gene: TRBJ2-5; V gene: TRBV20-1; CDR3 protein: SAGAGGSETQY
CDR3 length: 10; J gene: TRBJ2-7; V gene: TRBV12-3/TRBV12-4; CDR3 protein: ASSPAFHEQY
CDR3 length: 12; J gene: TRBJ2-5; V gene: TRBV2; CDR3 protein: AGSSEHLGETQY
CDR3 length: 13; J gene: TRBJ2-1; V gene: TRBV2; CDR3 protein: ASRRLAGGKGEQF
CDR3 length: 11; J gene: TRBJ1-1; V gene: TRBV2; CDR3 protein: ASGGGGNTEAF
CDR3 length: 8; J gene: TRBJ2-4; V gene: TRBV20-1; CDR3 protein: SARRDIQY
CDR3 length: 15; J gene: TRBJ2-5; V gene: TRBV28; CDR3 protein: ASSLFRDRGHQETQY
CDR3 length: 13; J gene: TRBJ2-7; V gene: TRBV30; CDR3 protein: AWSPWTGGSYEQY
CDR3 length: 14; J gene: TRBJ2-7; V gene: TRBV2; CDR3 protein: ASNDNIAGVTYEQY
CDR3 length: 12; J gene: TRBJ2-1; V gene: TRBV10-3; CDR3 protein: AISESGLAGEPF
CDR3 length: 10; J gene: TRBJ2-2; V gene: TRBV2; CDR3 protein: ASRGGPGELF
CDR3 length: 16; J gene: TRBJ2-1; V gene: TRBV12-5; CDR3 protein: ASGLELVRDRGSNEQF
CDR3 length: 10; J gene: TRBJ1-2; V gene: TRBV30; CDR3 protein: AWSVLSYGYT
CDR3 length: 13; J gene: TRBJ2-1; V gene: TRBV28; CDR3 protein: ASSLWAGAVLSQF
CDR3 length: 12; J gene: TRBJ2-7; V gene: TRBV12-3/TRBV12-4; CDR3 protein: ASSLGGLVDEQY
CDR3 length: 13; J gene: TRBJ1-2; V gene: TRBV6-5; CDR3 protein: ASSYGEDGSYGYT
CDR3 length: 12; J gene: TRBJ2-1; V gene: TRBV3-1; CDR3 protein: ASSQSQSYNEQF
CDR3 length: 14; J gene: TRBJ1-1; V gene: TRBV19; CDR3 protein: ASPAPRDRVNTEAF
CDR3 length: 14; J gene: TRBJ2-7; V gene: TRBV29-1; CDR3 protein: SVEAFSGLSSYEQY
CDR3 length: 10; J gene: TRBJ2-7; V gene: TRBV19; CDR3 protein: ASRSVGTEQY
CDR3 length: 15; J gene: TRBJ2-5; V gene: TRBV7-9; CDR3 protein: ASSPSGGLKMQETQY
CDR3 length: 13; J gene: TRBJ1-1; V gene: TRBV25-1; CDR3 protein: ASKAGPIGDTEAF
CDR3 length: 13; J gene: TRBJ2-3; V gene: TRBV5-8; CDR3 protein: ASIFSGRSWDTQY
CDR3 length: 11; J gene: TRBJ1-3; V gene: TRBV7-9; CDR3 protein: ASSKRQTGTIY
CDR3 length: 12; J gene: TRBJ1-1; V gene: TRBV7-3; CDR3 protein: ASSLSPGNTEAF
CDR3 length: 14; J gene: TRBJ2-7; V gene: TRBV5-6; CDR3 protein: ASSLVSGVFSYEQY
CDR3 length: 12; J gene: TRBJ1-3; V gene: TRBV6-1; CDR3 protein: AGRPGSSGNTIY
CDR3 length: 11; J gene: TRBJ2-3; V gene: TRBV6-2/TRBV6-3; CDR3 protein: ASRGGGTDTQY
CDR3 length: 13; J gene: TRBJ2-7; V gene: TRBV20-1; CDR3 protein: SANSRQGASYEQY
CDR3 length: 13; J gene: TRBJ2-7; V gene: TRBV13; CDR3 protein: ASRTRASGPYEQY
CDR3 length: 9; J gene: TRBJ2-7; V gene: TRBV29-1; CDR3 protein: SVIQGYEQY
CDR3 length: 12; J gene: TRBJ1-2; V gene: TRBV19; CDR3 protein: ATNTGTPNYGYT
CDR3 length: 13; J gene: TRBJ1-6; V gene: TRBV15; CDR3 protein: ATSRWVRDNSPLH
CDR3 length: 12; J gene: TRBJ1-3; V gene: TRBV19; CDR3 protein: ASSGPGDGNTIY
CDR3 length: 13; J gene: TRBJ2-7; V gene: TRBV2; CDR3 protein: ASSAGLAGPYEQY
CDR3 length: 12; J gene: TRBJ2-1; V gene: TRBV12-3/TRBV12-4; CDR3 protein: ASSLSAGVDGQF
CDR3 length: 16; J gene: TRBJ2-2; V gene: TRBV27; CDR3 protein: ASSSPPNTDRRGGELF
CDR3 length: 14; J gene: TRBJ2-3; V gene: TRBV15; CDR3 protein: ATSRSRDQYTDTQY
CDR3 length: 14; J gene: TRBJ1-4; V gene: TRBV6-9; CDR3 protein: ASSYDGTPWGEKLF
CDR3 length: 12; J gene: TRBJ2-3; V gene: TRBV20-1; CDR3 protein: SARDRGRGDTQY
CDR3 length: 11; J gene: TRBJ1-1; V gene: TRBV27; CDR3 protein: ASRPDRVSRAF
CDR3 length: 11; J gene: TRBJ2-5; V gene: TRBV5-1; CDR3 protein: ASSLGQGQTQY
CDR3 length: 13; J gene: TRBJ2-1; V gene: TRBV20-1; CDR3 protein: SAGALEGSYNEQF
CDR3 length: 11; J gene: TRBJ2-1; V gene: TRBV10-3; CDR3 protein: AISGDPANEQF
CDR3 length: 12; J gene: TRBJ1-2; V gene: TRBV20-1; CDR3 protein: SARDSRTDYGYT
CDR3 length: 10; J gene: TRBJ2-3; V gene: TRBV11-3; CDR3 protein: ASSLVGDTQY
CDR3 length: 14; J gene: TRBJ2-4; V gene: TRBV7-9; CDR3 protein: ASSIQSGQGQNIQY
CDR3 length: 12; J gene: TRBJ2-7; V gene: TRBV30; CDR3 protein: ARAGSGGSYEQY
CDR3 length: 12; J gene: TRBJ2-5; V gene: TRBV11-1; CDR3 protein: ASARDRGSETQY
CDR3 length: 12; J gene: TRBJ2-4; V gene: TRBV20-1; CDR3 protein: SARELDFKNIQY
CDR3 length: 14; J gene: TRBJ2-3; V gene: TRBV3-1; CDR3 protein: ASGRRSGQGVDTQY
CDR3 length: 12; J gene: TRBJ2-4; V gene: TRBV12-5; CDR3 protein: ASGFLGQQNIQY